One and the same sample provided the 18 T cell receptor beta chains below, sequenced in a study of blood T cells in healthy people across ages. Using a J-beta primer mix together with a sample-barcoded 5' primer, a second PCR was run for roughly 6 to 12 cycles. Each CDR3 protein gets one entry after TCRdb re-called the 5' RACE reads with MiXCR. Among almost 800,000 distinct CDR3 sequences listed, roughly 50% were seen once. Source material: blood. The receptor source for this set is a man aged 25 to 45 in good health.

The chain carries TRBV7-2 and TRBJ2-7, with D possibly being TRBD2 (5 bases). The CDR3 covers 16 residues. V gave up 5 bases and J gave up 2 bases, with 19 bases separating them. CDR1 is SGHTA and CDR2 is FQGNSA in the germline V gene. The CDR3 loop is CASSPQSGVLTYEQYF. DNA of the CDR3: TGTGCCAGCAGCCCCCAGAGCGGCGTTCTCACCTACGAGCAGTACTTC.

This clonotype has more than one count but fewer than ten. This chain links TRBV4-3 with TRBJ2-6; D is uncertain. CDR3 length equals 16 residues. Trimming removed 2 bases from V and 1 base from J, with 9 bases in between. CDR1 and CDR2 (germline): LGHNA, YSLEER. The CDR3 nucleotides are TGCGCCAGCAGCCAAAACGGCTTATCTGGGGCCAACGTCCTGACTTTC. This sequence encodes CASSQNGLSGANVLTF.

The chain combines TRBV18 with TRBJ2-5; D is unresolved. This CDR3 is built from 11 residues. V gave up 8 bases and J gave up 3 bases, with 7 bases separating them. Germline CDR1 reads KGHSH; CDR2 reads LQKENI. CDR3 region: CASVGEETQYF. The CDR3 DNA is TGTGCCAGCGTTGGGGAAGAGACCCAGTACTTC.

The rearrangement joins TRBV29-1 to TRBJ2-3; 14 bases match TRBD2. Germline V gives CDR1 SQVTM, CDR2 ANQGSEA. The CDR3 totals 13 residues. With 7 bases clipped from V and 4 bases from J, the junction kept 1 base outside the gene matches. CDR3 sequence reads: CSAGLAGADTQYF. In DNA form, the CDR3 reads TGCAGCGCGGGACTAGCGGGGGCAGATACGCAGTATTTT.

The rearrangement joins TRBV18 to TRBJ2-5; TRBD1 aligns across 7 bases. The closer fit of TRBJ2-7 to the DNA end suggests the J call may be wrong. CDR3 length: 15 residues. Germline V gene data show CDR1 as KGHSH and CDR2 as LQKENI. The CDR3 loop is CASSTGQTISYEQYF. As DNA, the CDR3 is TGTGCCAGCTCAACGGGACAGACGATTTCCTACGAGCAGTACTTC.

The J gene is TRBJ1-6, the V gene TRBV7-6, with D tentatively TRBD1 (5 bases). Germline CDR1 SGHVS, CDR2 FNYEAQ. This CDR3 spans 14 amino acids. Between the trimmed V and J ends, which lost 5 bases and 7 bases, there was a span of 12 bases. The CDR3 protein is CASSLRVGNSPLHF. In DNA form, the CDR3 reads TGTGCCAGCAGCCTCAGGGTCGGGAATTCACCCCTCCACTTT.

The CDR3 DNA sequence: TGTGCCAGCACCTCGAGTCGGGACAGGTTCTACGAGCAGTACTTC. It translates to CASTSSRDRFYEQYF. The chain recombines TRBV6-1 with TRBJ2-7; 8 nucleotides agree with TRBD1. CDR3 length: 15 residues. Per the germline V gene, CDR1 is MNHNS and CDR2 is SASEGT. With V trimmed by 7 bases and J by 3 bases, 11 bases remained unmatched.

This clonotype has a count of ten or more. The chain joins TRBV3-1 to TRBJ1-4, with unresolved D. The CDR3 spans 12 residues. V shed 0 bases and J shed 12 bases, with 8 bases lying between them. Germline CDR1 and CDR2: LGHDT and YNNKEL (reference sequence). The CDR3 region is CASSQEGTQLFF. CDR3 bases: TGTGCCAGCAGCCAAGAGGGAACGCAACTGTTTTTT.

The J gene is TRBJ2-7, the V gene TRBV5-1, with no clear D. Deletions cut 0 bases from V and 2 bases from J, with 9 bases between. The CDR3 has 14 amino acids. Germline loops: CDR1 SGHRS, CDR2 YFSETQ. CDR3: CASSLVGEPYEQYF. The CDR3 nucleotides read TGCGCCAGCAGCTTGGTTGGGGAACCCTACGAGCAGTACTTC. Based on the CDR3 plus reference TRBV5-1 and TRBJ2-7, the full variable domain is KAGVTQTPRYLIKTRGQQVTLSCSPISGHRSVSWYQQTPGQGLQFLFEYFSETQRNKGNFPGRFSGRQFSNSRSEMNVSTLELGDSALYLCASSLVGEPYEQYFGPGTRLTVT.

The CDR3 nucleotides are TGCGCCAGCAGAGAACAGGGCGTCACTGAAGCTTTCTTT. This translates into CASREQGVTEAFF. The chain uses TRBV5-1 and TRBJ1-1; D is perhaps TRBD1 (6 bases). Germline CDR1 is SGHRS and CDR2 is YFSETQ. The ends were cut back, 5 bases at V and 4 bases at J, with 12 bases in the middle. The CDR3 loop spans 13 amino acids.

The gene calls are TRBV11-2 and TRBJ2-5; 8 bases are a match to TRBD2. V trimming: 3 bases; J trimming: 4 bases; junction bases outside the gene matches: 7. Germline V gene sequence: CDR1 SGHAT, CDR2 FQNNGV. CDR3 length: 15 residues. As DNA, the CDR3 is TGTGCCAGCAGCTTCAGAACAAGCGGGGGAGAGACCCAGTACTTC. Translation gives CASSFRTSGGETQYF.

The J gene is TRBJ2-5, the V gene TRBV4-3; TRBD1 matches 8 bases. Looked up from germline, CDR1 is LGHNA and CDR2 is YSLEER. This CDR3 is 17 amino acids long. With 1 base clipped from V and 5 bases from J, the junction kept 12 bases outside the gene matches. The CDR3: CASSQVVGPRGRETQYF. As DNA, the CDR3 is TGCGCCAGCAGCCAAGTCGTCGGTCCCAGGGGGCGTGAGACCCAGTACTTC.

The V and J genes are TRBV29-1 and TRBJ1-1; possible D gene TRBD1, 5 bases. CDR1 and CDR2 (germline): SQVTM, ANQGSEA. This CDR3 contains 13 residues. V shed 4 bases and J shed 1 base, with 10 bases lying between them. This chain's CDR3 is CSVGGQGNTEAFF. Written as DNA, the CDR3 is TGCAGCGTTGGCGGCCAGGGGAACACTGAAGCTTTCTTT.

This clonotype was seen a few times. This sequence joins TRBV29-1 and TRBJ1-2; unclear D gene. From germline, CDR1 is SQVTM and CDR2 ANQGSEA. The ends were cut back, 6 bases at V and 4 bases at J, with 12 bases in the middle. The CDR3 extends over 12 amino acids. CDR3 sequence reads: CSVSDRTYGYTF. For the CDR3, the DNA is TGCAGCGTCTCCGATCGAACCTATGGCTACACCTTC.

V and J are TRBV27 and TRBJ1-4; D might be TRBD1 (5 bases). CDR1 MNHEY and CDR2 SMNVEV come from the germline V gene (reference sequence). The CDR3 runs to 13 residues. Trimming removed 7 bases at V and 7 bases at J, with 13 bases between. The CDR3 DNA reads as TGTGCCAGCAAGCTGACAGCCGCTGAAAAACTGTTTTTT. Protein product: CASKLTAAEKLFF.

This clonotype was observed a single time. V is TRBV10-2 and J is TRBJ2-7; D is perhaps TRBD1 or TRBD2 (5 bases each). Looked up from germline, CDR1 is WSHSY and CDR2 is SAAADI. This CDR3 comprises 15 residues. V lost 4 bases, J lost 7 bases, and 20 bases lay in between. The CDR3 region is CASSATRDPQREQYF. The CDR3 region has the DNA TGCGCCAGCAGTGCGACCCGGGACCCTCAACGGGAGCAGTACTTC.

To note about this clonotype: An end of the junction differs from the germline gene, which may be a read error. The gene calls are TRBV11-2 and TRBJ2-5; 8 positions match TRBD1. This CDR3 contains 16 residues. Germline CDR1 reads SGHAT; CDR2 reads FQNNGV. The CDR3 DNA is TGTGCCGGCAGCTTTGCGACAGGGGTTGGGAGGGAGACCCAGTACTTC. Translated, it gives CAGSFATGVGRETQYF.

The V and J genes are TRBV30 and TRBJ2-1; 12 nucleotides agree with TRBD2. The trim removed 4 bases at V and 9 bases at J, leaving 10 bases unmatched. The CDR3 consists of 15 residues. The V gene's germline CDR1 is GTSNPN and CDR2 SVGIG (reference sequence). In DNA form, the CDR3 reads TGTGCCTGGAAAGGACTAGCGGGAACGCTTGGTGAGCAGTTCTTC. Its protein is CAWKGLAGTLGEQFF.